A single TCR beta chain is shown here with its context. Its specificity is not known. Assay: immunoSEQ multiplex PCR; the TCRdb copy retains only in-frame clones and omits some. Of 65,000 to 90,000 clones in the sample, 75% to 95% are singletons; the top ten hold 0.45% to 0.55%. Germline CDR1 reads SGHNT; CDR2 reads YYREEE (reference sequence). The CDR3 sequence is 13 residues long. The J segment lost 5 bases and the V segment lost 1 base, leaving 1 base of the junction unmatched. This specimen comes from a study of OX40 agonist ivuxolimab in advanced cancers. Study-level points and caveats: Expanded clones were, on average, more numerous in CD8+ T cells than in CD4+. At doses 0.1 to 3.0 mg/kg, CD4+ and CD8+ clones expanded.

People who had autoimmune disease history or systemic immunosuppression were excluded. The chain employs TRBV5-4 and TRBJ2-5; TRBD1 matches 8 bases. This specimen was CD4+ or CD8+ T cells sorted from blood, taken in a trial of the OX40 agonist ivuxolimab. The clonotype originates from an adult with an advanced solid tumor such as melanoma, head and neck, liver or kidney cancer. As DNA, the CDR3 is TGTGCCAGCAGCTTGCGACAGGGGGAGACCCAGTACTTC. It translates to CASSLRQGETQYF.